This T cell receptor beta chain was identified during a study of brain T cells in children with intractable seizures. Study outcomes and limitations: Pre- and post-surgery blood differed in depth, so pre-surgery absences may be undersampling.

This clone was seen once. As yet, its antigen is unknown. V was shortened by 0 bases and J by 5 bases, with 14 bases between the two germline ends. The germline V gene encodes CDR1 SGDLS and CDR2 YYNGEE. The CDR3 contains 15 residues. As for time point: blood from clinic visit 5 months post-surgery; TSC patient then seizure free. Sequencing was limited to surgery cases with top T cell transcript signatures in brain tissue. Method: immunoSEQ multiplex PCR; TCRdb's copy keeps in-frame clones and lacks some. The data show hundreds of thousands of clones, 85% to 95% seen once. The receptor comes from a boy under two years old with tuberous sclerosis and intractable seizures. This chain joins TRBV9 and TRBJ2-5; D tentatively fits TRBD1 or TRBD2 (5 bases each). The source material was peripheral blood, sampled roughly 5 months after surgery. The CDR3 loop is CASSVARDPTETQYF. CDR3 coding DNA: TGTGCCAGCAGCGTAGCCCGGGACCCAACGGAGACCCAGTACTTC.